The sequence of this T cell receptor beta chain was determined in a study of cytomegalovirus exposure and HLA in healthy donors. Overall study findings and caveats: The availability of immune exposure information extended only to CMV serostatus.

The CDR3 covers 13 residues. Germline loops: CDR1 GTSNPN, CDR2 SVGIG (reference sequence). Trimming took off 0 bases at V and 4 bases at J, with 10 bases between the two ends. The primer mix had 60 Vbeta and 13 Jbeta primers. The table came from immunoSEQ multiplex PCR; TCRdb's copy has only in-frame clones and leaves some out. The sample includes some 180,000 clones, 80% seen only once; the top ten take 1.5% to 2%. Note on this clone: Its target is not known.

The rearrangement links TRBV30 to TRBJ2-7; possible D gene TRBD2, 5 bases. The TCR was taken from a woman aged 30 to 39 in good health and CMV-seronegative. Material: PBMCs. The CDR3: CAWSVGRGYEQYF. The CDR3 coding sequence is TGTGCCTGGAGTGTTGGACGGGGATACGAGCAGTACTTC. Together with reference TRBV30 and TRBJ2-7, the CDR3 gives the full variable domain: SQTIHQWPATLVQPVGSPLSLECTVEGTSNPNLYWYRQAAGRGLQLLFYSVGIGQISSEVPQNLSASRPQDRQFILSSKKLLLSDSGFYLCAWSVGRGYEQYFGPGTRLTVT.